The source of this T cell receptor beta chain is a study of beta chain features in type 1 diabetes. About the research overall: Approximately 100 million sorted cells were examined across all samples. Study results and limitations: Equally in patients and controls, shorter templates might have been favored by PCR. It was among patients, rather than healthy donors, that naive, central memory and Treg TCRB repertoires appeared more similar.

Each sorted population was over 98% pure. Of note for this clone: What it binds is unknown.

The J segment lost 5 bases and the V segment lost 7 bases, leaving 16 bases of the junction unmatched. The germline V gene has CDR1 LNHDA and CDR2 SQIVND (reference sequence). This CDR3 has 17 amino acids. TCRB transcripts that were expressed got sequenced, as all of the isolated RNA had been reverse transcribed. Repertoires were generated with immunoSEQ multiplex PCR, while TCRdb's copy carries only in-frame clones and drops some. The sample has around 300,000 clones, about 11% seen once. The clonotype comes from a woman in her thirties in good health. Sequenced sample: naive CD4+ T cells from blood. This chain joins TRBV19 and TRBJ2-2; 7 bases agree with TRBD2. In DNA, the CDR3 is TGTGCCAGTAAGGAGACTAGCTCCCCCAGTGGGACCGGGGAGCTGTTTTTT. It codes for CASKETSSPSGTGELFF.